This T cell receptor beta chain originates from a study of beta chain features in type 1 diabetes. Sorted CD4+ subsets: naive, central memory, regulatory, stem cell-like memory (CD45RO/CCR7/CD25/CD127/CD95/CD27 panel). Sorted populations were all over 95% pure. Between the trimmed V and J ends, which lost 2 bases and 5 bases, there was a span of 9 bases. CDR3 length: 13 amino acids. Germline values: CDR1 SNHLY, CDR2 FYNNEI. The sequenced template was cDNA made from the entire isolated RNA. The table came from immunoSEQ multiplex PCR; TCRdb's copy has only in-frame clones and leaves some out. The table shows around 330,000 clones, with 9.5% to 11% occurring only once.

The sequence came from a woman younger than 45 in good health. The rearrangement uses TRBV2 and TRBJ1-1; D unresolved. Sequences were obtained from naive CD4+ T cells from blood. Written as DNA, the CDR3 is TGTGCCAGCAGTGAATTGGGAGAGACTGAAGCTTTCTTT. Protein sequence: CASSELGETEAFF.